The sequence of this T cell receptor beta chain was determined in a study of T cells in Graves' hyperthyroidism and ophthalmopathy. RNA transcripts served as the template for amplifying TCR beta CDR3 regions. With the HTBI primer set, the TCR CDR3 went through a first round of RT-PCR. TCRdb re-derived calls from the multiplex PCR reads in MiXCR, one entry per CDR3 protein. The table lists around 570,000 distinct CDR3 sequences, 15% to 20% of them singletons. Looked up from germline, CDR1 is GTSNPN and CDR2 is SVGIG (reference sequence). This CDR3 contains 15 residues. The trim removed 0 bases at V and 2 bases at J, leaving 4 bases unmatched. This clonotype was seen more than once but under ten times.

The source is a man aged 40-50 years with Graves' ophthalmopathy. The specimen was blood. The rearrangement uses TRBV30 and TRBJ2-3, with TRBD2 identical over 8 bases. The CDR3 coding sequence is TGTGCCTGGAGTGTCGTCGGGGGGGCCACAGATACGCAGTATTTT. Its translation: CAWSVVGGATDTQYF. The entire variable domain, with the rest obtained from reference TRBV30 and TRBJ2-3, is as follows: SQTIHQWPATLVQPVGSPLSLECTVEGTSNPNLYWYRQAAGRGLQLLFYSVGIGQISSEVPQNLSASRPQDRQFILSSKKLLLSDSGFYLCAWSVVGGATDTQYFGPGTRLTVL.